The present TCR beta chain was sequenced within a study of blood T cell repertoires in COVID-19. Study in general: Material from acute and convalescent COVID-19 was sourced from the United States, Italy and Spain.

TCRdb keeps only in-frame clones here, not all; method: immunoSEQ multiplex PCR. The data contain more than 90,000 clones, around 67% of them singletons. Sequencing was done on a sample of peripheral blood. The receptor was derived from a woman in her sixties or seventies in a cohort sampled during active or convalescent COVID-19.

The CDR3 reads CASRGTARGTQYF. DNA for the CDR3: TGTGCCAGCAGAGGGACAGCCCGGGGGACCCAGTACTTC. The rearrangement uses TRBV2 and TRBJ2-5, with 7 bases fitting TRBD1. J gave up 7 bases and V 6 bases, and 8 bases lay outside the gene matches. CDR3 size: 13 residues. Germline CDR1 is SNHLY and CDR2 is FYNNEI.